This TCR beta chain was sequenced in a study of control samples from healthy donors and cancer patients. TCRdb keeps only in-frame clones here, not all; method: immunoSEQ multiplex PCR. The table has 350,000 to 450,000 clones, around nine tenths seen once. The V and J ends lost 3 bases and 1 base respectively, with 10 bases between them. The V gene's germline CDR1 is LGHDT and CDR2 YNNKEL (reference sequence). The CDR3 loop spans 15 amino acids. Material for sequencing was PBMCs. The TCR comes from a man aged 35 to 55 with head and neck cancer. This chain uses TRBV3-1 (or the pseudogene TRBV3-2) with TRBJ1-3, with D perhaps TRBD1 (5 bases). The CDR3 sequence: CASSQSRDSGNTIYF. CDR3 bases: TGTGCCAGCAGCCAGTCCAGGGATTCTGGAAACACCATATATTTT.